The sequence of this T cell receptor beta chain was determined in a study of T cells in Graves' hyperthyroidism and ophthalmopathy. Turning to this clonotype: Its antigen is unknown.

Study findings and constraints: Most thyroid clonotypes expanded above 0.001 were also detected in blood.

TCR beta CDR3 region amplification was performed from RNA transcripts. RT-PCR in the first round (using the HTBI primer set) targeted the TCR CDR3. TCRdb ran MiXCR on the multiplex PCR reads and lists one entry per CDR3 protein. The data contain about 560,000 distinct CDR3 sequences, about a sixth of them singletons. With a duration under 2 months, the hyperthyroidism was newly diagnosed in patients aged 18 to 65. Patients having uncontrolled infection, another autoimmune disease, pregnancy or lactation were not included. The germline CDR1 and CDR2 sequences are LGHNA and YSLEER. The CDR3 sequence is 16 residues long. Losses at the gene ends were 0 bases for V and 5 bases for J; bases not matched to a gene: 9.

The sample consisted of blood. The rearrangement links TRBV4-3 to TRBJ1-2; 7 bases fit TRBD1. The receptor's source is a woman between 18 and 29 years old with Graves' hyperthyroidism. In nucleotides, the CDR3 is TGCGCCAGCAGCCAAGATTGGAGACAGGGAAAATATGGCTACACCTTC. Residues: CASSQDWRQGKYGYTF.